This T cell receptor beta chain was recovered during a study of cytomegalovirus exposure and HLA in healthy donors. Comment on this clone: Its antigen is unidentified.

The V and J ends lost 3 bases and 6 bases respectively, with 11 bases between them. Per germline, CDR1 WNHNN and CDR2 SYGVQD (reference sequence). The CDR3 has 13 residues. PCR was performed using 60 Vbeta and 13 Jbeta primers. Measured with immunoSEQ multiplex PCR; TCRdb has only the in-frame clones, and not every one. The sample includes some 120,000 clones, over 60% seen only once; the top ten take roughly 4%. Study-wide results and caveats: In an earlier analysis, about 87% or about 30%: the productive usage of most TCR beta V segments. A later analysis, which compared TCR beta chains of equal frequency, found the HLA-associated ones more clonally expanded.

This chain joins TRBV10-1 and TRBJ1-1; D not resolved. The sequence derives from a human donor in good health. Specimen: PBMCs. Here the CDR3 DNA reads TGCGCCAGCAGTGATGACGGGAGGGCTGAAGCTTTCTTT. It codes for CASSDDGRAEAFF.